This T cell receptor beta chain was retrieved from a study of response to subunit inactivated influenza vaccine. Points from the study as a whole: The authors proposed limited new T cell recruitment per seasonal influenza vaccination.

The CDR3 totals 14 residues. V was clipped by 5 bases and J by 7 bases; unmatched bases: 8. TCRdb reprocessed the RT-PCR reads via MiXCR and lists one record per CDR3 protein. The sample carries over 400,000 distinct CDR3 sequences, about an eighth recorded once. At least ten counts were recorded for this clonotype. Its antigen is undetermined. The material sequenced was PBMCs from blood, taken 45 days after vaccination. This TCR derives from a man aged 45-60 years who received an inactivated influenza vaccine. The chain recombines TRBV12-3 or TRBV12-4 with TRBJ2-5; 9 nucleotides match TRBD2. The CDR3 region is CASSDSGRGGTQYF. CDR3 DNA: TGTGCCAGCAGTGATAGCGGGAGAGGGGGGACCCAGTACTTC.